These 18 T cell receptor beta chains came from one sample sequenced in a study of blood T cell repertoires in COVID-19. Clones were sequenced by immunoSEQ multiplex PCR, and TCRdb holds only the in-frame ones, with some missing. The top ten hold 3.5% to 4.5% of the sample, which has about 100,000 clones, around 92% seen once. Sample: peripheral blood. The receptors originated from a man between 18 and 29 years old with acute or convalescent COVID-19.

The chain uses TRBV19 and TRBJ2-2; no definite D call. The V and J ends lost 1 base and 0 bases respectively, with 9 bases between them. The CDR3 has 16 residues. Germline values: CDR1 LNHDA, CDR2 SQIVND (reference sequence). This CDR3 is CASSIVGLANTGELFF. CDR3 bases: TGTGCCAGTAGTATAGTCGGGTTAGCGAACACCGGGGAGCTGTTTTTT.

The chain combines TRBV30 with TRBJ2-3; TRBD2 matches 10 bases. Germline-derived CDR1 and CDR2 are GTSNPN and SVGIG (reference sequence). The V segment lost 5 bases and the J segment 0 bases; nucleotides outside the gene matches: 8. This CDR3 contains 16 residues. The CDR3 is CAWGTGTSASTDTQYF. CDR3 DNA sequence: TGTGCCTGGGGTACAGGGACTAGCGCTAGCACAGATACGCAGTATTTT.

The V gene is TRBV5-6, the J gene TRBJ1-1, with D unclear. Trimming cost V 2 bases and J 7 bases, with 12 bases left between them. Per the germline V gene, CDR1 is SGHDT and CDR2 is YYEEEE. This CDR3 comprises 13 residues. CDR3 DNA sequence: TGTGCCAGCAGCTTTACTCCGTCGTTTGAAGCTTTCTTT. This codes for CASSFTPSFEAFF.

In regard to this clone: Other DNA variants within this sample encode the same CDR3. The rearrangement links TRBV2 to TRBJ1-5, with D unresolved. Germline loops: CDR1 SNHLY, CDR2 FYNNEI. The CDR3 has 12 amino acids. V was cut by 4 bases and J by 4 bases, with 5 bases left in between. In DNA, the CDR3 is TGTGCCAGCAGTGGCAGGAATCAGCCCCAGCATTTT. This sequence encodes CASSGRNQPQHF.

The rearrangement uses TRBV6-4 and TRBJ1-4, with D possibly TRBD1 on 6 matching bases. Germline loops: CDR1 MRHNA, CDR2 SNTAGT. The germline V and J ends were trimmed by 3 bases and 7 bases, with 27 bases remaining between them. The CDR3 consists of 19 residues. CDR3 region: CASSEFPRGRVGFGEKLFF. As DNA, the CDR3 is TGTGCCAGCAGTGAATTCCCGCGGGGGCGTGTCGGTTTTGGTGAAAAACTGTTTTTT.

V and J are TRBV6-5 and TRBJ2-7; D may be TRBD2 (6 bases). The CDR3 consists of 12 residues. Germline values: CDR1 MNHEY, CDR2 SVGAGI. The V and J ends lost 5 bases and 6 bases respectively, with 11 bases between them. This CDR3 reads CASSHQGGEQYF. In DNA form, the CDR3 reads TGTGCCAGCAGTCACCAGGGAGGCGAGCAGTACTTC.

The V and J genes are TRBV7-9 and TRBJ1-2; unclear D gene. This CDR3 is built from 12 residues. V was shortened by 5 bases and J by 7 bases, with 11 bases between the two germline ends. Germline CDR1 reads SEHNR; CDR2 reads FQNEAQ (reference sequence). CDR3 DNA sequence: TGTGCCAGCAGCCTTATTGAGGCTGGCTACACCTTC. Encoded protein: CASSLIEAGYTF.

CDR3 protein: CSVHKQGVWETQYF. CDR3 nucleotides: TGCAGCGTCCACAAACAGGGGGTATGGGAGACCCAGTACTTC. This chain joins TRBV29-1 and TRBJ2-5, with 8 positions matching TRBD1. The CDR3 sequence is 14 residues long. V shed 6 bases, J shed 5 bases, and the junction held 11 bases outside the gene matches. Germline loops: CDR1 SQVTM, CDR2 ANQGSEA.

The chain joins TRBV2 to TRBJ2-1, with TRBD2 matching over 8 bases. The CDR3 consists of 14 residues. CDR1 is SNHLY, CDR2 FYNNEI, per germline. Trimming cost V 6 bases and J 9 bases; bases outside gene matches: 10. The CDR3 DNA reads TGTGCCAGCAGCCCGGGACTAGGATTCGGTGAGCAGTTCTTC. Amino acids: CASSPGLGFGEQFF.

The CDR3 DNA sequence: TGCAGTGCTAGTCTCGTTACAGGGGGTTACGGCTACACCTTC. It encodes CSASLVTGGYGYTF. V and J are TRBV20-1 and TRBJ1-2; 8 bases are shared with TRBD1. The germline gives CDR1 DFQATT, CDR2 SNEGSKA (reference sequence). The CDR3 consists of 14 residues. V lost 3 bases and J lost 8; bases outside the gene matches: 11.

The chain joins TRBV27 to TRBJ1-3; D gene unclear. Germline V gives CDR1 MNHEY, CDR2 SMNVEV (reference sequence). V dropped 6 bases and J dropped 0 bases, with 9 bases sitting between them. The CDR3 covers 14 residues. CDR3 nucleotide sequence: TGTGCCAGCAGCCCGGGGTCCTCTGGAAACACCATATATTTT. Translating gives CASSPGSSGNTIYF.

The chain combines TRBV6-2 or TRBV6-3 with TRBJ2-3, with TRBD2 matching over 12 bases. Germline loops: CDR1 MNHEY, CDR2 SVGEGT. With V trimmed by 4 bases and J by 2 bases, 4 bases remained unmatched. The CDR3 has 16 residues. The chain's CDR3 is CASSLRLAGDTDTQYF. CDR3 nucleotides: TGTGCCAGCAGTTTGCGACTAGCGGGGGACACAGATACGCAGTATTTT.

This clone was picked up a small number of times. This chain uses TRBV5-1 with TRBJ1-1; D not resolved. V dropped 1 base and J dropped 0 bases, with 4 bases sitting between them. The V gene's germline CDR1 is SGHRS and CDR2 YFSETQ. The CDR3 spans 13 residues. The CDR3 nucleotides read TGCGCCAGCAGCTTGAGAGTGAACACTGAAGCTTTCTTT. This encodes CASSLRVNTEAFF.

The chain recombines TRBV4-1 with TRBJ1-2; 9 positions match TRBD1. J lost 4 bases, V lost 1 base, and 7 bases had no gene match. Germline CDR1 and CDR2: MGHRA and YSYEKL. This CDR3 is built from 16 residues. The CDR3 coding sequence is TGCGCCAGCAGCCAAGCCCGGGACAGGGCGGGCTATGGCTACACCTTC. Translation: CASSQARDRAGYGYTF.

Turning to this clone: One end of the junction varies from germline; a read error may be responsible. The gene calls are TRBV7-9 and TRBJ1-2; D is possibly TRBD1 (5 bases). The CDR3 runs 15 residues. Germline V CDR1 and CDR2: SEHNR, FQNEAQ (reference sequence). The CDR3 nucleotides are TGTGCCAGCAGCTTACTGGGGGGGGTGTACTACGGCTACACCTTC. Translating gives CASSLLGGVYYGYTF.

J is TRBJ1-5 and V is TRBV20-1, with a tentative D call TRBD1 (5 bases). Trimming took 6 bases from V and 7 from J, leaving 10 bases between them. CDR3 length: 11 amino acids. Germline V gene data show CDR1 as DFQATT and CDR2 as SNEGSKA (reference sequence). CDR3 bases: TGCAGTGCCGGGGGGAAACAGCCCCAGCATTTT. Its protein is CSAGGKQPQHF.

The J gene is TRBJ1-5, the V gene TRBV10-3; D is perhaps TRBD1 (6 bases). Trimming took 4 bases from V and 0 from J, leaving 25 bases between them. The CDR3 contains 20 residues. Germline-derived CDR1 and CDR2 are ENHRY and SYGVKD. The CDR3 bases are TGTGCCATCAGTGCTCAGAGCGCCTCCGGACAGCCTAATAGCAATCAGCCCCAGCATTTT. Amino acids: CAISAQSASGQPNSNQPQHF.

The V gene is TRBV5-1, the J gene TRBJ2-2; D might be TRBD1 (6 bases). The CDR3 is 16 residues long. Germline values: CDR1 SGHRS, CDR2 YFSETQ. V lost 0 bases and J 5 bases, leaving 14 bases between the germline ends. CDR3 loop: CASSLALQGTTGELFF. CDR3 sequence (DNA): TGCGCCAGCAGCTTGGCACTGCAGGGGACGACCGGGGAGCTGTTTTTT.